The entry below gives a single TCR beta chain sequence along with its context. The CDR3 runs 15 residues. The germline gives CDR1 MNHEY, CDR2 SVGAGI. V lost 6 bases to trimming and J lost 0 bases; unmatched junction nucleotides: 6. These data are taken from a study of cytomegalovirus exposure and HLA in healthy donors. Primers: 60 Vbeta forward and 13 Jbeta reverse. Repertoires were generated with immunoSEQ multiplex PCR, while TCRdb's copy carries only in-frame clones and drops some. The table lists fewer than 250,000 clones, about three quarters of them singletons. The sequenced sample was PBMCs. The chain carries TRBV6-5 and TRBJ1-1; 8 bases are a match to TRBD1. The clonotype originates from a male donor in good health and CMV-seronegative. The CDR3 reads CASRQTTGVNTEAFF. CDR3 bases: TGTGCCAGCAGGCAAACGACAGGGGTGAACACTGAAGCTTTCTTT.